This entry is about one TCR beta chain. Its antigen is undetermined. V shed 0 bases and J shed 2 bases, with 14 bases lying between them. From germline, CDR1 is SGHVS and CDR2 FNYEAQ. The CDR3 covers 16 residues. This specimen belongs to a study of PD-1 blockade in classical Hodgkin lymphoma. Findings and caveats of the study: Healthy donors reportedly exceeded newly diagnosed patients in baseline TCR diversity. What caused the repertoire differences, perhaps disease activity or prior therapy, remains undefined. The diversity seen at baseline in complete responders resembled that of newly diagnosed patients. Diversity in CD4+ TCRs, unlike that measured in CD8+ TCRs, had risen significantly by C4D1.

Profiling relied on immunoSEQ multiplex PCR, and the TCRdb table lists in-frame clones only, not all of them. This table has over 60,000 clones, 65% to 75% appearing once. Each patient relapsed following autologous stem cell transplantation, and prior brentuximab vedotin exposure differed. The sequence derives from a human donor with classical Hodgkin lymphoma. Sequenced material: peripheral blood mononuclear cells (PBMCs), taken before the second cycle of nivolumab. The chain carries TRBV7-6 and TRBJ2-7, with D possibly TRBD2 on 6 matching bases. Written as DNA, the CDR3 is TGTGCCAGCAGCTTAGCGAACAGCCCGGGGGCCTACGAGCAGTACTTC. It yields the protein CASSLANSPGAYEQYF.